Described below is a single TCR beta chain sequence and its context. Its antigen is unknown. Sample treatment: about 20 received Ad26.COV2.S at low or high dose, single or two shots; several received placebo; per-sample allocation not given. Samples came from day 63 after the first vaccine or placebo injection. TCRdb's table, derived via immunoSEQ multiplex PCR, lists solely in-frame clones and lacks some. The table shows some 320,000 clones, with 70% to 90% occurring only once. This sample is part of a study of Ad26.COV2.S vaccination and SARS-CoV-2 variants. Study details: Dosing was one shot or two shots 56 days apart.

The CDR3 totals 14 residues. The germline V gene has CDR1 SGHDT and CDR2 YYEEEE. V shed 0 bases and J shed 2 bases, with 6 bases lying between them. Findings and caveats of the study: Vaccine recipients had higher spike-specific TCR breadth than placebo recipients.

The sequence came from a person between 18 and 59 years old who received the Ad26.COV2.S COVID-19 vaccine or a placebo. The chain carries TRBV5-6 and TRBJ1-3, with D unclear. This material consisted of peripheral blood, taken in a trial of Ad26.COV2.S vaccine versus placebo. CDR3 nucleotide sequence: TGTGCCAGCAGCTTGGGGGAGACTGGAAACACCATATATTTT. Translating gives CASSLGETGNTIYF.